Listed below are T cell receptor beta chains from one sample, sequenced in a study of blood T cell repertoires in COVID-19. Repertoires were generated with immunoSEQ multiplex PCR, while TCRdb's copy carries only in-frame clones and drops some. The data hold about 190,000 clones, with approximately 91% observed a single time. The sample comprised peripheral blood. Source of these receptors: a man in his forties with acute or convalescent COVID-19. CDR3s include the opening cysteine and the closing phenylalanine or tryptophan. D genes are given only for firm matches. Rows give clone size only sometimes, using once, few, many, or a class for an expanded clone.

d_call	clone_size	v_call	j_call	cdr3_nt	cdr3_aa
NA	NA	TRBV11-2	TRBJ1-1	TGTGCCAGCAGCTTTGGGAGGAGGAGTGGGAACACTGAAGCTTTCTTT	CASSFGRRSGNTEAFF
TRBD1	NA	TRBV15	TRBJ1-2	TGTGCCACCAGCAGATCTCGGACAGGGAGGGAAAACTATGGCTACACCTTC	CATSRSRTGRENYGYTF
NA	NA	TRBV4-1	TRBJ1-1	TGCGCCAGCAGCCGGTACCAGGGGACGAACACTGAAGCTTTCTTT	CASSRYQGTNTEAFF
NA	NA	TRBV4-3	TRBJ1-5	TGCGCCAGCAGCCGAAGCACAGGAAATCAGCCCCAGCATTTT	CASSRSTGNQPQHF
TRBD2	NA	TRBV5-4	TRBJ2-5	TGTGCCAGCAGCACCGAACTAGCGGGGGTCCAAGAGACCCAGTACTTC	CASSTELAGVQETQYF
NA	NA	TRBV5-1	TRBJ1-3	TGCGCCAGCAGCCTCCGTCCGGCAGGCTCTGGAAACACCATATATTTT	CASSLRPAGSGNTIYF
NA	NA	TRBV7-2	TRBJ2-2	TGTGCCAGCAGCCCCGCAGGATACGCCGGGGAGCTGTTTTTT	CASSPAGYAGELFF
NA	NA	TRBV7-2	TRBJ1-3	TGTGCCAGCAGCTTAGTGGGGCACCTTAGGGCCGCTGGAAACACCATATATTTT	CASSLVGHLRAAGNTIYF
NA	NA	TRBV4-2	TRBJ2-3	TGTGCCAGCAGCCCAGGGCTGATTAGCACAGATACGCAGTATTTT	CASSPGLISTDTQYF
NA	NA	TRBV30	TRBJ2-7	TGTGCCTGGAGTAGGTGGGGCAGCAGCTCCTACGAGCAGTACTTC	CAWSRWGSSSYEQYF
NA	once	TRBV30	TRBJ2-5	TGTGCCTGGAGCAAGGGGGAGACCCAGTACTTC	CAWSKGETQYF
NA	NA	TRBV5-1	TRBJ2-5	TGCGCCAGCAGCTCCACCGGGACTCGCGAGGAGACCCAGTACTTC	CASSSTGTREETQYF
TRBD1	NA	TRBV6-5	TRBJ2-1	TGTGCCAGCAGTAACAGGGGTTTGAGCAATGAGCAGTTCTTC	CASSNRGLSNEQFF
TRBD2	NA	TRBV12-5	TRBJ2-1	TGTGCTAGTGGTCTATATAGCGGGGGGGACCACAATGAGCAGTTCTTC	CASGLYSGGDHNEQFF
NA	NA	TRBV5-1	TRBJ1-2	TGCGCCAGCAGCCCGATGGAGGAGGTCTATGGCTACACCTTC	CASSPMEEVYGYTF
TRBD1	NA	TRBV27	TRBJ2-7	TGTGCCAGCAGTTTATCGGGACAGGGTCCCTCCTACGAGCAGTACTTC	CASSLSGQGPSYEQYF
NA	NA	TRBV7-2	TRBJ2-7	TGTGCCAGCAGCCACGGGACAACCTACGAGCAGTACTTC	CASSHGTTYEQYF
NA	NA	TRBV5-1	TRBJ2-1	TGCGCCAGCGTTCGGGATCCCTCTTGGCCCCCTAATGAGCAGTTCTTC	CASVRDPSWPPNEQFF
NA	NA	TRBV5-4	TRBJ1-4	TGTGCCAGCAGCTTGCAGGGAGCGGGTGATGAAAAACTGTTTTTT	CASSLQGAGDEKLFF
NA	NA	TRBV5-1	TRBJ2-1	TGCGCCAGCAGCTTGTCCCAGGGATTCCACAATGAGCAGTTCTTC	CASSLSQGFHNEQFF
NA	NA	TRBV5-5	TRBJ2-5	TGTGCCAGCAGCACTAAGGGGTTCGAGGAGACCCAGTACTTC	CASSTKGFEETQYF
NA	many	TRBV5-4	TRBJ1-3	TGTGCCAGCAGCTTGGGAGGGGGGGCCACCTCTGGAAACACCATATATTTT	CASSLGGGATSGNTIYF
NA	NA	TRBV28	TRBJ2-2	TGTGCCATACAACGGGGGGACACCAACACCGGGGAGCTGTTTTTT	CAIQRGDTNTGELFF
TRBD1	few	TRBV30	TRBJ1-5	TGTGCCTGGAGTGCGGGACAGATCCTTAATCAGCCCCAGCATTTT	CAWSAGQILNQPQHF
TRBD1	NA	TRBV11-3	TRBJ2-2	TGTGCCAGCAGTTACAGGGGGTCGAACACCGGGGAGCTGTTTTTT	CASSYRGSNTGELFF
TRBD2	NA	TRBV14	TRBJ2-1	TGTGCCAGCAGCCAAGATCTTGCGGGGGGGTGGTACAATGAGCAGTTCTTC	CASSQDLAGGWYNEQFF
NA	NA	TRBV2	TRBJ1-2	TGTGCCAGCAGTGAGTACAGCAGATCTAACTATGGCTACACCTTC	CASSEYSRSNYGYTF
TRBD2	once	TRBV6-5	TRBJ2-2	TGTGCCAGCAGTTTGGCGGGGGGGCGTTCCGGGGAGCTGTTTTTT	CASSLAGGRSGELFF
NA	few	TRBV4-3	TRBJ1-1	TGCGCCAGCAGCCAAGATCGGGGGGCCACTGAAGCTTTCTTT	CASSQDRGATEAFF
NA	once	TRBV7-2	TRBJ2-3	TGTGCCAGCAGCTCGACTAGGACAGATACGCAGTATTTT	CASSSTRTDTQYF
TRBD1	NA	TRBV29-1	TRBJ2-7	TGCAGCGTTGAAGTCCCGGACAGGGAGCCCTACGAGCAGTACTTC	CSVEVPDREPYEQYF
NA	NA	TRBV29-1	TRBJ2-7	TGCAGCGTTGAGGGCCCCTACGAGCAGTACTTC	CSVEGPYEQYF
TRBD1	once	TRBV20-1	TRBJ2-7	TGCAGTGCTAGTGGGGGCAGGGGGCGCAGGTATAGCTCCTACGAGCAGTACTTC	CSASGGRGRRYSSYEQYF
NA	NA	TRBV4-2	TRBJ1-6	TGTGCCAGCAGCCTTCAGTTGCGGACAGCCTATAATTCACCCCTCCACTTT	CASSLQLRTAYNSPLHF
TRBD2	NA	TRBV5-4	TRBJ2-1	TGTGCCAGCAGCCCGACTAGCGGGGGCTCCCCCAACAATGAGCAGTTCTTC	CASSPTSGGSPNNEQFF
NA	NA	TRBV5-4	TRBJ1-3	TGTGCCAGCAGCTTGGACGGTTCTGGAAACACCATATATTTT	CASSLDGSGNTIYF
NA	NA	TRBV15	TRBJ2-7	TGTGCCACCAGCAGCCGCAGGGGTGACGAGCAGTACTTC	CATSSRRGDEQYF
TRBD1	few	TRBV30	TRBJ1-2	TGTGCCTGGAGCCGGACAGGGCCCCTTGGGTATGGCTACACCTTC	CAWSRTGPLGYGYTF
TRBD2	NA	TRBV7-9	TRBJ2-3	TGTGCCAGCAGCTTATACGGGGGGGACGCAGATACGCAGTATTTT	CASSLYGGDADTQYF
TRBD1	NA	TRBV14	TRBJ2-3	TGTGCCAGCAGCCAAGAAGTGGGCAGGGGGCTCTACACAGATACGCAGTATTTT	CASSQEVGRGLYTDTQYF